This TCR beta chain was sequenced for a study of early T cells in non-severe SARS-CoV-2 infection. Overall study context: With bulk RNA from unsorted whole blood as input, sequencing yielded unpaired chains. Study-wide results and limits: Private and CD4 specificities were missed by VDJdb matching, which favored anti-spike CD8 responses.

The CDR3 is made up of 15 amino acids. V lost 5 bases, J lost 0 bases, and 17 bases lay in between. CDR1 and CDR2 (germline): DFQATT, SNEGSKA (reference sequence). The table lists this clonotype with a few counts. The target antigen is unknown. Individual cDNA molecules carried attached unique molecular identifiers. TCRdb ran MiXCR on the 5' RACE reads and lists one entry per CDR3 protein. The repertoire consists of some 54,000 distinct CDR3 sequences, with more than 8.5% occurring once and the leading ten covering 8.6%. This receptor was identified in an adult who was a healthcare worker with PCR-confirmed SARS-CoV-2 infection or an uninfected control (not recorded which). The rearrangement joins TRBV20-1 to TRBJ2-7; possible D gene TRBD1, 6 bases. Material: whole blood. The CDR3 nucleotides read TGCAGTGCTTCCCCGGACAGCCCCATCTCCTACGAGCAGTACTTC. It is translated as CSASPDSPISYEQYF.